Below are 25 T cell receptor beta chains sequenced from a single sample in a study of cytomegalovirus exposure and HLA in healthy donors. The PCR ran on 60 Vbeta and 13 Jbeta primers. The table came from immunoSEQ multiplex PCR; TCRdb's copy has only in-frame clones and leaves some out. Of about 200,000 clones detected, almost 70% appear once; the ten largest clones hold 2.6%. Sequenced input: PBMCs. The origin of the receptors is a middle-aged man in good health and CMV-seropositive.

This rearrangement joins TRBV5-1 to TRBJ2-1; possibly TRBD1 for D (6 bases). V shed 5 bases and J shed 0 bases, with 12 bases lying between them. CDR1 is SGHRS, CDR2 YFSETQ, per germline. The CDR3 spans 15 residues. CDR3 sequence reads: CASRDDRNSYNEQFF. CDR3 coding DNA: TGCGCCAGCAGAGACGACAGGAACTCCTACAATGAGCAGTTCTTC.

The chain uses TRBV28 and TRBJ1-2; TRBD1 aligns across 7 bases. Per germline, CDR1 MDHEN and CDR2 SYDVKM. After removal of 9 bases from V and 4 bases from J, the junction contained 8 bases not matched to a gene. This CDR3 region has 13 residues. The CDR3 bases are TGTGCCAGTAGACCAGGGGGGATCTATGGCTACACCTTC. This translates into CASRPGGIYGYTF.

The gene calls are TRBV7-3 and TRBJ2-7; TRBD1 matches 7 bases. This CDR3 spans 16 amino acids. From germline, CDR1 is SGHTA and CDR2 FQGTGA. J gave up 0 bases and V 3 bases, and 8 bases lay outside the gene matches. The CDR3 here is CASSFNSDRSSYEQYF. Written as DNA, the CDR3 is TGTGCCAGCAGCTTCAACTCGGACAGGTCCTCCTACGAGCAGTACTTC.

J is TRBJ1-1 and V is TRBV28; possible D gene TRBD1, 5 bases. Germline CDR1 reads MDHEN; CDR2 reads SYDVKM. V shed 7 bases and J shed 3 bases, with 15 bases lying between them. The CDR3 runs to 14 residues. CDR3 amino acids: CASIHGGRYTEAFF. In nucleotides, the CDR3 is TGTGCCAGCATCCACGGGGGTAGGTACACTGAAGCTTTCTTT.

The chain has TRBV7-9 and TRBJ1-1; 7 positions agree with TRBD1. The CDR3 loop spans 14 amino acids. CDR1 SEHNR and CDR2 FQNEAQ come from the germline V gene (reference sequence). V trimming: 5 bases; J trimming: 12 bases; junction bases outside the gene matches: 15. The CDR3 protein is CASSLLATGQLTFF. In DNA form, the CDR3 reads TGTGCCAGCAGCCTGCTAGCCACGGGACAGCTTACTTTCTTT.

The gene calls are TRBV5-1 and TRBJ2-3, with 7 bases that match TRBD2. From germline, CDR1 is SGHRS and CDR2 YFSETQ. Trimming at V came to 4 bases and at J to 4 bases, leaving 6 bases not matched to a gene. This CDR3 spans 14 amino acids. The CDR3 nucleotides are TGCGCCAGCAGCCCCGGGGGGAGGCCAGATACGCAGTATTTT. Protein sequence: CASSPGGRPDTQYF.

The V call is TRBV5-1, the J call TRBJ1-5, with D possibly TRBD1 on 5 matching bases. Trimming took off 0 bases at V and 6 bases at J, with 13 bases between the two ends. The CDR3 runs 15 residues. In germline, CDR1 is SGHRS, CDR2 YFSETQ. CDR3 DNA: TGCGCCAGCAGCTTGGTACCAGGGTCGGGTCAGCCCCAGCATTTT. It translates to CASSLVPGSGQPQHF.

This sequence joins TRBV28 and TRBJ1-4, with a tentative D call TRBD1 (6 bases). Germline CDR1 reads MDHEN; CDR2 reads SYDVKM. The CDR3 is made up of 14 amino acids. V lost 6 bases to trimming and J lost 8 bases, with 16 bases between them. The CDR3 nucleotides read TGTGCCAGCAGCCTGGAGGGGGGGCAGGAAAAACTGTTTTTT. Translation gives CASSLEGGQEKLFF.

The V gene is TRBV7-3, the J gene TRBJ2-5; 7 bases agree with TRBD2. The CDR3 runs to 13 residues. V shed 1 base and J 5 bases; nucleotides not matched to a gene: 1. Germline V CDR1 and CDR2: SGHTA, FQGTGA. CDR3 sequence: CASSLNSGETQYF. CDR3 bases: TGTGCCAGCAGCTTAAATAGCGGGGAGACCCAGTACTTC.

This clone was seen only a few times. This rearrangement joins TRBV14 to TRBJ2-7, with 9 bases matching TRBD1. Germline V CDR1 and CDR2: SGHDN, FVKESK. This CDR3 has 15 amino acids. Trimming took 1 base from V and 6 from J; bases not matched to a gene: 7. CDR3 residues: CASSQVGQGRREQYF. The CDR3 DNA reads TGTGCCAGCAGCCAAGTGGGACAGGGACGGCGCGAGCAGTACTTC.

The V and J genes are TRBV13 and TRBJ2-7, with 7 positions matching TRBD2. Germline V gene lookup returns CDR1 PRHDT and CDR2 FYEKMQ (reference sequence). J lost 4 bases, V lost 2 bases, and 11 bases had no gene match. The CDR3 covers 16 residues. The CDR3 region has the DNA TGTGCCAGCAGCTTACGGAGCGGGGTCCTGAGTTACGAGCAGTACTTC. Translated: CASSLRSGVLSYEQYF. The whole variable domain, filled in from reference TRBV13 and TRBJ2-7, reads AAGVIQSPRHLIKEKRETATLKCYPIPRHDTVYWYQQGPGQDPQFLISFYEKMQSDKGSIPDRFSAQQFSDYHSELNMSSLELGDSALYFCASSLRSGVLSYEQYFGPGTRLTVT.

The rearrangement joins TRBV2 to TRBJ1-5, with a possible D match to TRBD1 (6 bases). Germline CDR1 is SNHLY and CDR2 is FYNNEI. CDR3 length: 13 residues. V lost 6 bases and J lost 5, with 11 bases in between. CDR3 amino acids: CASSGQMDQPQHF. The DNA of the CDR3 is TGTGCCAGCAGCGGACAGATGGATCAGCCCCAGCATTTT.

This chain connects TRBV7-3 to TRBJ1-4, with TRBD1 matching 10 bases. The CDR3 covers 15 residues. Germline V gene sequence: CDR1 SGHTA, CDR2 FQGTGA. Trimming took 3 bases from V and 5 from J; bases not matched to a gene: 3. The CDR3 DNA sequence: TGTGCCAGCAGCTTGGGACAGGGGCGAAATGAAAAACTGTTTTTT. It codes for CASSLGQGRNEKLFF.

This chain joins TRBV18 and TRBJ2-1; possibly TRBD2 for D (6 bases). Trimming pared 1 base from V and 6 bases from J, leaving 16 bases between. Looked up from germline, CDR1 is KGHSH and CDR2 is LQKENI. This CDR3 has 16 residues. The CDR3 DNA follows: TGTGCCAGCTCACCACGGACGGGACTGGACTCCAATGAGCAGTTCTTC. Translating gives CASSPRTGLDSNEQFF.

This clone was observed a handful of times. The chain recombines TRBV7-9 with TRBJ1-1; a weak D match, TRBD1 (5 bases). The CDR3 has 13 amino acids. From germline, CDR1 is SEHNR and CDR2 FQNEAQ (reference sequence). V gave up 4 bases and J gave up 1 base, with 7 bases separating them. The CDR3 protein is CASSSTENTEAFF. As DNA, the CDR3 is TGTGCCAGCAGCTCGACAGAGAACACTGAAGCTTTCTTT.

The chain joins TRBV11-2 to TRBJ1-2, with TRBD1 as a possible D gene (6 bases). The CDR3 has 14 residues. Germline loops: CDR1 SGHAT, CDR2 FQNNGV. The V end lost 5 bases, the J end lost 8 bases, and 18 bases lay between the germline ends. In nucleotides, the CDR3 is TGTGCCAGCAGCAACCAGGGGATAAGCGTGGGCTACACCTTC. This gives the protein CASSNQGISVGYTF.

The chain combines TRBV5-5 with TRBJ2-1; D gene ambiguous. Deletions cut 3 bases from V and 7 bases from J, with 14 bases between. Germline values: CDR1 SGHKS, CDR2 YYEKEE (reference sequence). The length of the CDR3 is 14 residues. This CDR3 is CASSSVVARNEQFF. The CDR3 nucleotides are TGTGCCAGCAGCTCTGTTGTCGCCCGGAATGAGCAGTTCTTC.

V gene TRBV7-9 combines with J gene TRBJ2-5; TRBD1 agrees at 10 bases. Germline V gene lookup returns CDR1 SEHNR and CDR2 FQNEAQ (reference sequence). CDR3 length equals 17 residues. The V segment lost 5 bases and the J segment 2 bases; nucleotides outside the gene matches: 11. The CDR3 is CASSPPLRQGAQETQYF. CDR3 DNA: TGTGCCAGCAGCCCGCCGTTACGACAGGGGGCTCAAGAGACCCAGTACTTC.

For the CDR3, the DNA is TGTGCCAGCAGTCGACAGGGGCAATCTGGAAACACCATATATTTT. Its protein is CASSRQGQSGNTIYF. The chain uses TRBV6-5 and TRBJ1-3; 8 bases agree with TRBD1. Losses at the gene ends were 5 bases for V and 1 base for J; bases not matched to a gene: 4. The CDR3 contains 15 residues. The germline CDR1 and CDR2 sequences are MNHEY and SVGAGI.

The chain has TRBV5-1 and TRBJ2-7; D perhaps matches TRBD1 (6 bases). The CDR3 contains 12 residues. CDR1 SGHRS and CDR2 YFSETQ come from the germline V gene. Trimming took off 3 bases at V and 6 bases at J, with 10 bases between the two ends. CDR3 in DNA: TGCGCCAGCAGCTCTACAGGGAGCGAGCAGTACTTC. It yields the protein CASSSTGSEQYF.

The chain joins TRBV4-1 to TRBJ1-5, with D hard to call. V was pared by 4 bases and J by 2 bases, with 12 bases between. CDR3 size: 15 residues. Germline CDR1 and CDR2: MGHRA and YSYEKL. In DNA, the CDR3 is TGCGCCAGCAGCCGAGGAGAGAGCGGCAATCAGCCCCAGCATTTT. Protein: CASSRGESGNQPQHF.

The chain recombines TRBV6-5 with TRBJ2-5; D is possibly TRBD2 (6 bases). Germline-derived CDR1 and CDR2 are MNHEY and SVGAGI. This CDR3 has 10 amino acids. V lost 8 bases and J lost 5, with 6 bases in between. DNA for the CDR3: TGTGCCAGCGGGAGGGAGACCCAGTACTTC. Translating it yields CASGRETQYF.

V is TRBV6-1 and J is TRBJ1-5, with TRBD1 identical over 7 bases. This CDR3 is 16 amino acids long. Trimming removed 3 bases from V and 5 bases from J; junction bases left unmatched: 10. Germline-derived CDR1 and CDR2 are MNHNS and SASEGT. CDR3 in DNA: TGTGCCAGCAGTGAGGCCCCGGGACAGAATCATCAGCCCCAGCATTTT. This sequence encodes CASSEAPGQNHQPQHF.

This rearrangement joins TRBV7-6 to TRBJ2-5, with D tentatively TRBD2 (5 bases). The germline gives CDR1 SGHVS, CDR2 FNYEAQ. The CDR3 has 13 residues. V was shortened by 1 base and J by 4 bases, with 7 bases between the two germline ends. This CDR3 reads CASSLVEGETQYF. In DNA, the CDR3 is TGTGCCAGCAGCTTAGTTGAGGGAGAGACCCAGTACTTC.

V and J are TRBV5-1 and TRBJ2-3, with TRBD2 identical over 14 bases. The CDR3 has 19 residues. CDR1 is SGHRS and CDR2 is YFSETQ in the germline V gene. Unmatched junction bases numbered 15, after V lost 4 bases and J lost 5 bases. CDR3 DNA sequence: TGCGCCAGCAGCCTCCTCTCAACGACTAGCGGGGGGGCAGGAGATACGCAGTATTTT. It codes for CASSLLSTTSGGAGDTQYF.